The 2 T cell receptor beta chains below all came from one sample that was sequenced in a study of blood T cell repertoires in COVID-19. Libraries were prepared by immunoSEQ multiplex PCR; TCRdb keeps only in-frame clonotypes and omits some of them. The sample holds some 250,000 clones, roughly nine tenths seen once. The specimen sequenced was peripheral blood. The source is a woman in her twenties or thirties with COVID-19, enrolled during active disease.

The chain employs TRBV28 and TRBJ2-7, with TRBD1 identical over 10 bases. This CDR3 region has 15 residues. Germline CDR1 MDHEN, CDR2 SYDVKM. J lost 1 base, V lost 5 bases, and 5 bases had no gene match. For the CDR3, the DNA is TGTGCCAGCAGTCGATGGGACAGGGGATCCTACGAGCAGTACTTC. The encoded protein is CASSRWDRGSYEQYF.

The V and J genes are TRBV18 and TRBJ1-6; unclear D gene. V was trimmed by 3 bases and J by 0 bases, leaving 21 bases between them. This CDR3 contains 20 residues. Germline values: CDR1 KGHSH, CDR2 LQKENI. The CDR3 coding sequence is TGTGCCAGCTCACCTATAGGACTAGATAAATGGAGCTCCTATAATTCACCCCTCCACTTT. As protein: CASSPIGLDKWSSYNSPLHF.